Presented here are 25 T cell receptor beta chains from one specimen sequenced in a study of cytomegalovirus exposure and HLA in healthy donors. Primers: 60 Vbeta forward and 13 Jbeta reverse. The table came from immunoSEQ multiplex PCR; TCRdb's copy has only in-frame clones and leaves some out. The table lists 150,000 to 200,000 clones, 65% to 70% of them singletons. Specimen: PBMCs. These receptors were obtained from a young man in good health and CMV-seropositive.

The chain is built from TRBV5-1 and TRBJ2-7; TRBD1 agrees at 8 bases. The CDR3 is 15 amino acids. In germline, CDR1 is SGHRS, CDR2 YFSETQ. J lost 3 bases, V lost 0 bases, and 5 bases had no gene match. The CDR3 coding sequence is TGCGCCAGCAGCTTGGCCGGGACAGGACTCTACGAGCAGTACTTC. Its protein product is CASSLAGTGLYEQYF.

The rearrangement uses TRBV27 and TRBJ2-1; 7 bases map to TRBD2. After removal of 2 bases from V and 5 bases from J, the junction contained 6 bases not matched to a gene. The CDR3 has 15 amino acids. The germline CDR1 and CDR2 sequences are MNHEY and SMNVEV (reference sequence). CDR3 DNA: TGTGCCAGCAGTTTAGGTTTGGCGGGAGACAATGAGCAGTTCTTC. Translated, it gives CASSLGLAGDNEQFF.

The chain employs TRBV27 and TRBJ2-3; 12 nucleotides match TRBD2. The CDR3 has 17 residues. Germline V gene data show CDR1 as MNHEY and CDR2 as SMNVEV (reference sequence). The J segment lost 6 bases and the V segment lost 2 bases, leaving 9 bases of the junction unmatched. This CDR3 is CASSLGLAGGTRDTQYF. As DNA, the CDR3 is TGTGCCAGCAGTTTAGGGCTAGCGGGAGGGACCAGGGATACGCAGTATTTT.

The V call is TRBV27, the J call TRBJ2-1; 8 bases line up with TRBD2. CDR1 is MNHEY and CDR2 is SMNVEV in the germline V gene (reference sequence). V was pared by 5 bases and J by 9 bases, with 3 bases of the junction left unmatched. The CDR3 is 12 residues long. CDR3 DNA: TGTGCCAGCAGTATGGGACTAGTTGAGCAGTTCTTC. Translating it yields CASSMGLVEQFF.

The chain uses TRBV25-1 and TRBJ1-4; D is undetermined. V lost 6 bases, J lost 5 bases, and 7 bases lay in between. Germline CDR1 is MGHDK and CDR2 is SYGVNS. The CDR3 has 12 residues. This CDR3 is CASRRENEKLFF. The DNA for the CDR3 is TGTGCCAGCAGGAGAGAGAATGAAAAACTGTTTTTT.

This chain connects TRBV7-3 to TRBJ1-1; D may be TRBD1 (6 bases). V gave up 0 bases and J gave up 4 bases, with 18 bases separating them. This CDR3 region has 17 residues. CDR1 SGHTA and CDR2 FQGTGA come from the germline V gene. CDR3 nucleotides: TGTGCCAGCAGCTTAACGGGACATAACAGGGTAGGCACTGAAGCTTTCTTT. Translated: CASSLTGHNRVGTEAFF.

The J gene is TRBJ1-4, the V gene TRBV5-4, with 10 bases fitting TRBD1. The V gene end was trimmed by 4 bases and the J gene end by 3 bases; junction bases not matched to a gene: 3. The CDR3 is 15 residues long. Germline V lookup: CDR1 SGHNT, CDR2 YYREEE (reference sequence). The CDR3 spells CASSVGQGANEKLFF. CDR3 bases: TGTGCCAGCAGCGTAGGACAGGGGGCTAATGAAAAACTGTTTTTT.

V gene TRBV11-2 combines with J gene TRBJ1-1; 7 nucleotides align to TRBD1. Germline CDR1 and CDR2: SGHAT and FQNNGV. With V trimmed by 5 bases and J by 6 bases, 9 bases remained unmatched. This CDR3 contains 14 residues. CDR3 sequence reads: CASSPRTGSPEAFF. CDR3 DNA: TGTGCCAGCAGCCCAAGGACAGGAAGCCCTGAAGCTTTCTTT. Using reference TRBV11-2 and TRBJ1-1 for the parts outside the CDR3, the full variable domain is EAGVAQSPRYKIIEKRQSVAFWCNPISGHATLYWYQQILGQGPKLLIQFQNNGVVDDSQLPKDRFSAERLKGVDSTLKIQPAKLEDSAVYLCASSPRTGSPEAFFGQGTRLTVV.

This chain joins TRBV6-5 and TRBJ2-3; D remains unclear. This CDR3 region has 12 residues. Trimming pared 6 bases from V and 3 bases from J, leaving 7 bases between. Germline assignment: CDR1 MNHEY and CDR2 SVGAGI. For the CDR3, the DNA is TGTGCCAGCAGGTCCGGGACAGATACGCAGTATTTT. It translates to CASRSGTDTQYF.

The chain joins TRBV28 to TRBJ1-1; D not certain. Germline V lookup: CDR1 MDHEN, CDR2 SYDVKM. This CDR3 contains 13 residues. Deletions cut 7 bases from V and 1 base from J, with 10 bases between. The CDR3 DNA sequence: TGTGCCAGCACTACGACACCGAACACTGAAGCTTTCTTT. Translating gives CASTTTPNTEAFF. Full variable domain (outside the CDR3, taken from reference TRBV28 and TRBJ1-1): DVKVTQSSRYLVKRTGEKVFLECVQDMDHENMFWYRQDPGLGLRLIYFSYDVKMKEKGDIPEGYSVSREKKERFSLILESASTNQTSMYLCASTTTPNTEAFFGQGTRLTVV.

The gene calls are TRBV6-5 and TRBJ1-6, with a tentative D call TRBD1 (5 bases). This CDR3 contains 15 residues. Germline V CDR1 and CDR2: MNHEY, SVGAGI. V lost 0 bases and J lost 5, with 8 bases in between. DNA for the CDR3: TGTGCCAGCAGTTACTCTAGGGGTCATAATTCACCCCTCCACTTT. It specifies CASSYSRGHNSPLHF.

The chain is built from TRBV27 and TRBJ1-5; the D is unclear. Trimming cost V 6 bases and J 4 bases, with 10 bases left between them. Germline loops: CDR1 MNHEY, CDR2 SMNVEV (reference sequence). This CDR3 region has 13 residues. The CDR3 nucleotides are TGTGCCAGCAGAGAACCGGGAAATCAGCCCCAGCATTTT. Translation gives CASREPGNQPQHF.

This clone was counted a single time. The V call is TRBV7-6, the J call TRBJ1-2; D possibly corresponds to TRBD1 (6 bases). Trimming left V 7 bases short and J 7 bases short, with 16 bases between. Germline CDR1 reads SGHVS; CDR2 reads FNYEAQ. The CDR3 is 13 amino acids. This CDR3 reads CASTPGGGRGYTF. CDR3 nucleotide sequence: TGTGCCAGCACCCCCGGGGGGGGCCGTGGCTACACCTTC.

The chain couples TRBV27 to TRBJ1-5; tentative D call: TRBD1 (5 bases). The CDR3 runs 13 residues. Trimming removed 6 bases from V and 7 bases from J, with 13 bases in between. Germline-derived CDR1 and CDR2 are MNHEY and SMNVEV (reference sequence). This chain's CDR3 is CASSASGWQPQHF. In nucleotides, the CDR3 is TGTGCCAGCAGCGCTTCAGGGTGGCAGCCCCAGCATTTT.

CDR3 bases: TGTGCCAGCAGCCAAGTCGCTGGCGGGAGGACCGGGGAGCTGTTTTTT. This sequence encodes CASSQVAGGRTGELFF. The chain recombines TRBV14 with TRBJ2-2; TRBD2 matches at 8 bases. CDR1 and CDR2 from the germline V gene are SGHDN and FVKESK. Unmatched junction bases numbered 6, after V lost 1 base and J lost 5 bases. The CDR3 extends over 16 amino acids.

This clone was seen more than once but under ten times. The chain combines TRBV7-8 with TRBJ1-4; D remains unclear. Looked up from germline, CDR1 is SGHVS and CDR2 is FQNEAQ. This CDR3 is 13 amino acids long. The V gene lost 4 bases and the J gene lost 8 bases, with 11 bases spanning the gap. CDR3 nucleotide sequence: TGTGCCAGCAGCTCCCCCGTCCCCGAAAAACTGTTTTTT. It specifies CASSSPVPEKLFF.

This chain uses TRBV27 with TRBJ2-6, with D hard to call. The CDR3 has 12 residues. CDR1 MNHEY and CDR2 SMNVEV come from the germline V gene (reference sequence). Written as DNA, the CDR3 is TGTGTTACGGTCTCTGGGGCCAACGTCCTGACTTTC. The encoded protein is CVTVSGANVLTF.

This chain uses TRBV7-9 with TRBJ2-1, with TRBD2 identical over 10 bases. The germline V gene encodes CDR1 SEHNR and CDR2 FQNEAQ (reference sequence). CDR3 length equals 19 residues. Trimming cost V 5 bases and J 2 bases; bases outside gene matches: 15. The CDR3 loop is CASSLWGLAGVITYNEQFF. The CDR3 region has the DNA TGTGCCAGCAGCCTGTGGGGGCTAGCGGGAGTCATAACCTACAATGAGCAGTTCTTC.

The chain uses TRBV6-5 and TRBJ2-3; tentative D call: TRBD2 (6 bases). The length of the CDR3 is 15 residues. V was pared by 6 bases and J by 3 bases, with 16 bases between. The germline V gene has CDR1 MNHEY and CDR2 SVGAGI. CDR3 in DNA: TGTGCCAGCAGCTCCTCCGGGACTTCGACAGATACGCAGTATTTT. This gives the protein CASSSSGTSTDTQYF.

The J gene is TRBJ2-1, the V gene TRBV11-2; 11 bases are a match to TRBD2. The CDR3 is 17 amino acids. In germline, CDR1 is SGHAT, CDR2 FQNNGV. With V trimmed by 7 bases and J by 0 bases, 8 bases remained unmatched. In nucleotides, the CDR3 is TGTGCCAGCACGGGACTAGCGGCACTTAACTCCTACAATGAGCAGTTCTTC. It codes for CASTGLAALNSYNEQFF.

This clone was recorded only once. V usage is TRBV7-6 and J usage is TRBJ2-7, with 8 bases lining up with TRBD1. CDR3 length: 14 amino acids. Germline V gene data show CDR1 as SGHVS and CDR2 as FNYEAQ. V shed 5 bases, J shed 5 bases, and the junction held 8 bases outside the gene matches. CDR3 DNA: TGTGCCAGCAGCCATAGACAGGGGAAGGACGAGCAGTACTTC. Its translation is CASSHRQGKDEQYF.

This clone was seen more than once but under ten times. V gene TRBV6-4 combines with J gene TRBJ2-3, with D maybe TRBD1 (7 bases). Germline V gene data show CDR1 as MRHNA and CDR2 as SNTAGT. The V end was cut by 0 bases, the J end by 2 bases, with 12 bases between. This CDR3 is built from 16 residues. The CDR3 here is CASSDSAGGNTDTQYF. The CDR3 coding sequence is TGTGCCAGCAGTGACTCGGCAGGGGGGAACACAGATACGCAGTATTTT.

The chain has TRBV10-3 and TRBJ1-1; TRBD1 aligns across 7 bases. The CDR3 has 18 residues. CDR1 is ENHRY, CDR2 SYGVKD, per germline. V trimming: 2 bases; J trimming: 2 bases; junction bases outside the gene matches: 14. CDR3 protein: CAISEGGQNNYGNTEAFF. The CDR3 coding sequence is TGTGCCATCAGTGAGGGGGGACAGAACAATTATGGAAACACTGAAGCTTTCTTT.

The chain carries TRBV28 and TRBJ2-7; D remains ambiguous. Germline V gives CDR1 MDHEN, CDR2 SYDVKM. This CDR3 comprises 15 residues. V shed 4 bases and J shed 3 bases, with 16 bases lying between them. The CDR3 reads CASSSVGLADYEQYF. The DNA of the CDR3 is TGTGCCAGCAGTTCGGTTGGGCTGGCCGACTACGAGCAGTACTTC.

The DNA of the CDR3 is TGTGCCATCACCGAGACAGGGGGATATGGCTACACCTTC. The encoded protein is CAITETGGYGYTF. The chain carries TRBV10-3 and TRBJ1-2, with TRBD1 matching over 9 bases. CDR1 ENHRY and CDR2 SYGVKD come from the germline V gene. The CDR3 is 13 amino acids. The V gene end was trimmed by 7 bases and the J gene end by 5 bases; junction bases not matched to a gene: 5.